This entry lists 23 T cell receptor beta chains sequenced from one sample in a study of cytomegalovirus exposure and HLA in healthy donors. The PCR had 60 Vbeta and 13 Jbeta primers. Sequencing used immunoSEQ multiplex PCR; TCRdb keeps in-frame clones, though not all of them. The sample shows fewer than 200,000 clones, roughly 79% of them seen only once. Source material: PBMCs. All receptors come from a woman aged 45-65 years in good health and CMV-seronegative.

The chain links TRBV2 to TRBJ2-1; tentatively, D is TRBD2 (5 bases). CDR3 length: 11 amino acids. With 6 bases removed from V and 15 bases from J, the gap between germline ends came to 15 bases. Germline CDR1 SNHLY, CDR2 FYNNEI. The CDR3 DNA reads TGTGCCAGCAGAGTATGGGAACTAGGGTTCTTC. Protein sequence: CASRVWELGFF.

The chain combines TRBV11-2 with TRBJ1-3; the D is unclear. The CDR3 covers 14 residues. The germline V and J ends were trimmed by 2 bases and 4 bases, with 9 bases remaining between them. Germline lookup yields CDR1 SGHAT and CDR2 FQNNGV. CDR3 bases: TGTGCCAGCAGCTTATTGAGAGCCGGAAACACCATATATTTT. The encoded protein is CASSLLRAGNTIYF. The complete variable domain, with remaining parts taken from reference TRBV11-2 and TRBJ1-3, reads EAGVAQSPRYKIIEKRQSVAFWCNPISGHATLYWYQQILGQGPKLLIQFQNNGVVDDSQLPKDRFSAERLKGVDSTLKIQPAKLEDSAVYLCASSLLRAGNTIYFGEGSWLTVV.

V gene TRBV28 combines with J gene TRBJ2-7, with 9 bases matching TRBD1. Looked up from germline, CDR1 is MDHEN and CDR2 is SYDVKM. V lost 7 bases, J lost 4 bases, and 11 bases stayed unmatched. This CDR3 has 15 residues. The CDR3: CASTLQGAPTYEQYF. CDR3 coding DNA: TGTGCCAGCACTCTACAGGGGGCGCCGACATACGAGCAGTACTTC.

This clone has just one count. The rearrangement links TRBV5-8 to TRBJ1-2; possible D gene TRBD1, 5 bases. CDR1 is SGHTS and CDR2 is YDEGEE in the germline V gene. This CDR3 spans 16 amino acids. V was trimmed by 0 bases and J by 5 bases, leaving 17 bases between them. CDR3 bases: TGTGCCAGCAGCTTGGCCCTTCAGACAGCACTTTATGGCTACACCTTC. Encoded protein: CASSLALQTALYGYTF. The variable domain in full, completed from reference TRBV5-8 and TRBJ1-2, reads EAGVTQSPTHLIKTRGQQATLRCSPISGHTSVYWYQQALGLGLQFLLWYDEGEERNRGNFPPRFSGRQFPNYSSELNVNALELEDSALYLCASSLALQTALYGYTFGSGTRLTVV.

This rearrangement joins TRBV2 to TRBJ1-2; D gene uncertain. Germline CDR1 SNHLY, CDR2 FYNNEI. V was clipped by 1 base and J by 0 bases, with 6 bases between them. The CDR3 runs 14 residues. The CDR3 loop reads CASSEVAANYGYTF. The DNA of the CDR3 is TGTGCCAGCAGTGAAGTTGCAGCTAACTATGGCTACACCTTC.

The gene calls are TRBV30 and TRBJ2-5; 9 bases are shared with TRBD1. The CDR3 sequence is 12 residues long. The V segment lost 2 bases and the J segment 8 bases; nucleotides outside the gene matches: 3. Germline loops: CDR1 GTSNPN, CDR2 SVGIG (reference sequence). CDR3 amino acids: CAWSKTGGTQYF. As DNA, the CDR3 is TGTGCCTGGAGTAAGACAGGGGGAACCCAGTACTTC.

This clone was seen just once. This sequence joins TRBV7-9 and TRBJ1-1; maybe TRBD1 (5 bases). Germline V lookup: CDR1 SEHNR, CDR2 FQNEAQ (reference sequence). The V end was cut by 2 bases, the J end by 0 bases, with 10 bases between. This CDR3 region has 15 residues. CDR3 sequence (DNA): TGTGCCAGCAGCTTATCGGGGGGTCTGAACACTGAAGCTTTCTTT. Amino acid sequence: CASSLSGGLNTEAFF.

This clone came up many times. V usage is TRBV5-1 and J usage is TRBJ2-1; 7 bases align to TRBD2. The CDR3 runs to 14 residues. The V gene's germline CDR1 is SGHRS and CDR2 YFSETQ. J lost 5 bases, V lost 6 bases, and 8 bases had no gene match. CDR3 bases: TGCGCCAGCACTGGTATCCTAGCGGACAATGAGCAGTTCTTC. The encoded protein is CASTGILADNEQFF.

The J gene is TRBJ2-2, the V gene TRBV7-2; the D is unclear. This CDR3 has 15 amino acids. Germline assignment: CDR1 SGHTA and CDR2 FQGNSA. The V end lost 1 base, the J end lost 1 base, and 7 bases lay between the germline ends. CDR3 DNA sequence: TGTGCCAGCAGCTTAGTCCCAGGGAACACCGGGGAGCTGTTTTTT. Protein product: CASSLVPGNTGELFF.

The chain has TRBV6-6 and TRBJ1-1, with no clear D. Germline-derived CDR1 and CDR2 are MNHNY and SVGAGI (reference sequence). CDR3 size: 12 residues. The V end was cut by 4 bases, the J end by 5 bases, with 8 bases between. This CDR3 is CASSSGRTEAFF. The CDR3 region has the DNA TGTGCCAGCAGTTCCGGGAGGACTGAAGCTTTCTTT.

This clone was seen only a few times. The V gene is TRBV5-1, the J gene TRBJ2-3; 9 bases agree with TRBD2. This CDR3 is built from 17 residues. CDR1 and CDR2 from the germline V gene are SGHRS and YFSETQ. The V and J ends lost 0 bases and 4 bases, in that order; junction bases with no gene match: 9. In DNA form, the CDR3 reads TGCGCCAGCAGCTTGGGCCGCGGGGGGGGGAGACCAGATACGCAGTATTTT. Translation gives CASSLGRGGGRPDTQYF.

The V call is TRBV7-9, the J call TRBJ2-3, with 9 positions matching TRBD1. The V gene's germline CDR1 is SEHNR and CDR2 FQNEAQ (reference sequence). The V gene end was trimmed by 1 base and the J gene end by 6 bases; junction bases not matched to a gene: 5. The CDR3 is made up of 15 amino acids. The CDR3 region is CASSLVTGGDDTQYF. For the CDR3, the DNA is TGTGCCAGCAGCTTAGTGACAGGGGGTGATGATACGCAGTATTTT.

Only a few counts were recorded for this clone. V is TRBV15 and J is TRBJ2-5, with a weak D call TRBD2 (5 bases). The end of the DNA fits TRBJ2-7 better, so the J call may be wrong. Germline values: CDR1 LNHNV, CDR2 YYDKDF (reference sequence). The CDR3 is 13 amino acids. This chain's CDR3 is CATSRGALYEQYF. In DNA form, the CDR3 reads TGTGCCACCAGCAGGGGAGCCCTCTACGAGCAGTACTTC.

This clone is a singleton in its sample. Relative to the germline gene, one junction end is altered; a read error may explain this. The chain carries TRBV7-9 and TRBJ1-2, with TRBD1 as a possible D gene (5 bases). The V gene's germline CDR1 is SEHNR and CDR2 FQNEAQ (reference sequence). The CDR3 sequence is 13 residues long. The CDR3 region is CSSRVGGNYGYTF. CDR3 nucleotides: TGTTCCAGCAGAGTCGGGGGAAACTATGGCTACACCTTC.

The chain joins TRBV5-6 to TRBJ1-1; 8 bases are a match to TRBD1. The CDR3 is 15 residues long. Germline values: CDR1 SGHDT, CDR2 YYEEEE. The V gene end was trimmed by 4 bases and the J gene end by 2 bases; junction bases not matched to a gene: 7. CDR3 loop: CASSPRGTGNTEAFF. In nucleotides, the CDR3 is TGTGCCAGCAGCCCCCGCGGGACAGGCAACACTGAAGCTTTCTTT.

V usage is TRBV5-8 and J usage is TRBJ1-1; tentative D call: TRBD1 (5 bases). Looked up from germline, CDR1 is SGHTS and CDR2 is YDEGEE. The CDR3 spans 11 residues. Trimming left V 1 base short and J 11 bases short, with 9 bases between. The CDR3 protein is CASSLLAGAFF. The CDR3 region has the DNA TGTGCCAGCAGCTTGTTGGCAGGGGCTTTCTTT.

The rearrangement uses TRBV2 and TRBJ1-1, with D possibly matching TRBD1 (5 bases). The CDR3 is made up of 13 amino acids. Trimming removed 7 bases from V and 1 base from J, with 10 bases in between. Germline CDR1 SNHLY, CDR2 FYNNEI. The CDR3 here is CASTRQGNTEAFF. CDR3 nucleotides: TGTGCCAGCACCCGTCAGGGGAACACTGAAGCTTTCTTT.

The chain carries TRBV9 and TRBJ2-3; 9 nucleotides line up with TRBD2. This CDR3 spans 16 amino acids. Germline CDR1 SGDLS, CDR2 YYNGEE. V gave up 0 bases and J gave up 1 base; unmatched junction bases: 3. CDR3 nucleotide sequence: TGTGCCAGCAGCGTAGGCCCTAGCGGGGGCACAGATACGCAGTATTTT. Translation gives CASSVGPSGGTDTQYF.

This chain links TRBV5-4 with TRBJ1-2; the D gene is possibly TRBD1 (5 bases). Germline V lookup: CDR1 SGHNT, CDR2 YYREEE (reference sequence). The CDR3 covers 13 residues. The V end was cut by 6 bases, the J end by 3 bases, with 12 bases between. CDR3: CASNPGGDYGYTF. The CDR3 DNA sequence: TGTGCCAGCAATCCGGGGGGGGACTATGGCTACACCTTC.

This chain joins TRBV6-5 and TRBJ2-7, with D perhaps matching TRBD2 (6 bases). The V end was cut by 2 bases, the J end by 0 bases, with 11 bases between. Germline assignment: CDR1 MNHEY and CDR2 SVGAGI. This CDR3 has 15 amino acids. The DNA for the CDR3 is TGTGCCAGCAGTTACGAGCGGGCTGTCTCCTACGAGCAGTACTTC. It specifies CASSYERAVSYEQYF.

The rearrangement links TRBV29-1 to TRBJ1-5; the D is unclear. V was cut by 4 bases and J by 9 bases, with 13 bases left in between. The CDR3 totals 12 residues. Per the germline V gene, CDR1 is SQVTM and CDR2 is ANQGSEA. In nucleotides, the CDR3 is TGCAGCGTTGTTCTTAGTAACGGGCCCCAGCATTTT. This gives the protein CSVVLSNGPQHF.

This clone was picked up a small number of times. The same CDR3 arises from other DNA sequences in this sample as well. This chain joins TRBV9 and TRBJ2-1; D remains ambiguous. V lost 0 bases and J lost 4, with 5 bases in between. There are 13 residues in the CDR3. The germline V gene encodes CDR1 SGDLS and CDR2 YYNGEE. CDR3 region: CASSVGEYNEQFF. CDR3 DNA: TGTGCCAGCAGCGTAGGAGAGTACAATGAGCAGTTCTTC.

This clone was found a few times. This rearrangement joins TRBV27 to TRBJ2-2; TRBD2 agrees at 9 bases. Germline values: CDR1 MNHEY, CDR2 SMNVEV (reference sequence). This CDR3 contains 17 residues. V gave up 6 bases and J gave up 0 bases; unmatched junction bases: 8. CDR3 in DNA: TGTGCCAGCAGATCCTATTCTAGCGGGACGAACACCGGGGAGCTGTTTTTT. Translated: CASRSYSSGTNTGELFF.